This TCR beta chain was identified during a study of blood T cell repertoires in COVID-19. Study in general: Material from acute and convalescent COVID-19 was sourced from the United States, Italy and Spain.

Generated by immunoSEQ multiplex PCR, the TCRdb table keeps only in-frame clones and is missing some. The sample lists 42,000 or so clones; about 90% were seen once. Germline V gives CDR1 MDHEN, CDR2 SYDVKM. CDR3 length equals 13 residues. Between the trimmed V and J ends, which lost 8 bases and 4 bases, there was a span of 12 bases. The sequence came from a man between 45 and 60 years old with active COVID-19. Input material: peripheral blood. The chain couples TRBV28 to TRBJ1-5; no definite D call. CDR3 region: CASLGEINQPQHF. The CDR3 DNA follows: TGTGCCAGCCTTGGAGAGATAAATCAGCCCCAGCATTTT.